This is a list of T cell receptor beta chains from one sample in a study of identical twins. TCRdb redid the calling of the 5' RACE reads with MiXCR, one entry per CDR3 protein. The sample holds 300,000 to 400,000 distinct CDR3 sequences, more than 9% seen once. Separately, the same data were catalogued under a study of yellow fever vaccine responses in identical twins.

Specimen: CD8+ T cells sorted from blood. These receptors all stem from a woman aged 18-29 years in good health. CDR3s include the opening cysteine and the closing phenylalanine or tryptophan. D genes are given only for firm matches. Not every row has a clone size; where given, it reads once, few, many or a size class.

V gene	clone size	J gene	D gene	CDR3 DNA	CDR3 protein
TRBV7-6	-	TRBJ2-1	-	TGTGCCAGCAGCTTATACCAGAACTCCTACAATGAGCAGTTCTTC	CASSLYQNSYNEQFF
TRBV25-1	many	TRBJ2-2	TRBD2	TGTGCCAGCAGTGAATATATGGGACTAGCGGAGAACACCGGGGAGCTGTTTTTT	CASSEYMGLAENTGELFF
TRBV7-6	-	TRBJ2-2	-	TGTGCCAGCACCCTCGGGGGGAACACCGGGGAGCTGTTTTTT	CASTLGGNTGELFF
TRBV27	-	TRBJ2-3	TRBD1	TGTGCCAGCAGTCTCCTACAGGGGGCGCCGGATACGCAGTATTTT	CASSLLQGAPDTQYF
TRBV11-1	-	TRBJ2-5	-	TGTGCCAGCAGCTTACTAACAGCCCGTCGGGAGACCCAGTACTTC	CASSLLTARRETQYF
TRBV27	-	TRBJ2-7	TRBD2	TGTGCCAGCAGCTTATCGACCATAGCGGGTATGAACGAGCAGTACTTC	CASSLSTIAGMNEQYF
TRBV5-6	many	TRBJ2-1	-	TGTGCCAGCAGCACGACCGGCAATGAGCAGTTCTTC	CASSTTGNEQFF
TRBV24-1	-	TRBJ2-7	-	TGTGCCACCAGTGACAGGGGTTACGAGCAGTACTTC	CATSDRGYEQYF
TRBV12-5	-	TRBJ2-1	-	TGTGCTACCGCTCAGGGTTTTGATGAGCAGTTCTTC	CATAQGFDEQFF
TRBV7-8	-	TRBJ2-1	-	TGTGCCAGCAGCTTAGCCTCAGTGGGCGGCCGCCACAATGAGCAGTTCTTC	CASSLASVGGRHNEQFF
TRBV6-4	many	TRBJ1-4	-	TGTGCCAGCAGTGATTCTTTAAAGATCGGGGGATTTCCTCGAGTTTATAATGAAAAACTGTTTTTT	CASSDSLKIGGFPRVYNEKLFF
TRBV2	few	TRBJ2-7	-	TGTGCCAGCAGTGACGGAGGGCGCTACGAGCAGTACTTC	CASSDGGRYEQYF
TRBV7-9	few	TRBJ2-2	-	TGTGCCAGCAGCTCTACAGACAGCCTTGGGACCGGGGAGCTGTTTTTT	CASSSTDSLGTGELFF
TRBV7-9	few	TRBJ2-1	-	TGTGCCAGCAGCTTCATGGACCTGGCCTACAATGAGCAGTTCTTC	CASSFMDLAYNEQFF
TRBV20-1	many	TRBJ2-1	TRBD2	TGCAGTGCTAGGGGGGGGCGGGAGGCCGATGAGCAGTTCTTC	CSARGGREADEQFF
TRBV20-1	-	TRBJ1-2	-	TGCAGTGCTAGAGATCGAGAAACCTATGGCTACACCTTC	CSARDRETYGYTF
TRBV6-5	-	TRBJ1-6	-	TGTGCCAGCAGTTACGGGGCTACGAATTCACCCCTCCACTTT	CASSYGATNSPLHF
TRBV28	-	TRBJ1-1	TRBD1	TGTGCCAGCAGTAACAGACAGGGGGCCACTGAAGCTTTCTTT	CASSNRQGATEAFF
TRBV29-1	many	TRBJ2-7	-	TGCAGCGTTGAAGATTACGCTAGCGTGAACGGATACGAGCAGTACTTC	CSVEDYASVNGYEQYF
TRBV29-1	few	TRBJ2-1	-	TGCAGCGTTGATCTAGGGCGCAGCGAGCAGTTCTTC	CSVDLGRSEQFF
TRBV15	-	TRBJ1-5	-	TGTGCCACCAGCAGAGGGGGCGGCAATCAGCCCCAGCATTTT	CATSRGGGNQPQHF
TRBV27	few	TRBJ2-3	TRBD2	TGTGCCAGCAGCCAGCTACGTTATCGTCCCTTGGGGGGGGGTGAGACGCAGTATTTT	CASSQLRYRPLGGGETQYF
TRBV15	-	TRBJ1-2	TRBD1	TGTGCCACTAAGTTCGACTCAGGGGGCGATGGCTACACCTTC	CATKFDSGGDGYTF
TRBV2	once	TRBJ2-5	TRBD1	TGTGCCAGCAGTGCGAGGACAGGGGGGAGGGAGACCCAGTACTTC	CASSARTGGRETQYF
TRBV20-1	-	TRBJ2-7	-	TGCAGTGCTAGAGATTTGGGCCTCTACGGCTACGAGCAGTACTTC	CSARDLGLYGYEQYF
TRBV20-1	-	TRBJ2-1	-	TGCAGTGCTAGAGTAGCGAATGAGCAGTTCTTC	CSARVANEQFF
TRBV7-9	-	TRBJ2-5	-	TGTGCCAGCAGCTTCCCCGGGACTCAAGAGACCCAGTACTTC	CASSFPGTQETQYF
TRBV9	-	TRBJ1-1	-	TGTGCCAGCAGCGGGCAGGGGTCAACTGAAGCTTTCTTT	CASSGQGSTEAFF
TRBV4-1	many	TRBJ2-3	-	TGCGCCAGCAGCCTCCAATCCGGGCCTACGGATACGCAGTATTTT	CASSLQSGPTDTQYF
TRBV11-1	-	TRBJ2-3	-	TGTGCCAGCAGCTTAGAGGTTCGAAGTTCCTCGACGGGCCACACAGATACGCAGTATTTT	CASSLEVRSSSTGHTDTQYF
TRBV3-1	-	TRBJ2-5	TRBD1	TGTGCCAGCAGCCACTGGGACAGGGACTTAGAGACCCAGTACTTC	CASSHWDRDLETQYF
TRBV2	-	TRBJ2-1	TRBD2	TGTGCCAGCAGTGATCGGCTAGCGGGAGTAGGCTCCTACAATGAGCAGTTCTTC	CASSDRLAGVGSYNEQFF
TRBV5-6	many	TRBJ1-4	TRBD1	TGTGCCAGCAGCTATGGGACAGTTGAAAAACTGTTTTTT	CASSYGTVEKLFF
TRBV7-9	many	TRBJ2-5	-	TGTGCCAGCAGCTTAGTTCAGCTCACCCAAGAGACCCAGTACTTC	CASSLVQLTQETQYF
TRBV29-1	-	TRBJ1-1	-	TGCAGCGTTGCGGGGGCTGGGGCTTTCTTT	CSVAGAGAFF
TRBV15	-	TRBJ2-2	TRBD2	TGTGCCACCAGCAAGGGACTAGTAAGCACCGGGGAGCTGTTTTTT	CATSKGLVSTGELFF
TRBV4-1	-	TRBJ2-2	-	TGCGCCAGCAGCCAAAACAGACCGAACACCGGGGAGCTGTTTTTT	CASSQNRPNTGELFF
TRBV3-1	few	TRBJ1-2	-	TGTGCCAGCAGCCCGGGCGGGAGCTCTAACTATGGCTACACCTTC	CASSPGGSSNYGYTF
TRBV6-1	few	TRBJ1-5	TRBD1	TGTGCCAGTTCTTGGACAGGGGGCGATGCAGTGCAGCCCCAGCATTTT	CASSWTGGDAVQPQHF
TRBV7-2	-	TRBJ2-2	TRBD2	TGTGCCAGCAGCTACCGACTAGCAGAAACCGGGGAGCTGTTTTTT	CASSYRLAETGELFF
TRBV28	few	TRBJ2-5	-	TGTGCCAGCAGTCTCCAAAGGGAGACCCAGTACTTC	CASSLQRETQYF
TRBV9	-	TRBJ2-6	TRBD2	TGTGCCAGCAGCGAGTACAGCGGGGTTCCCTCTGGGGCCAACGTCCTGACTTTC	CASSEYSGVPSGANVLTF
TRBV12-3/TRBV12-4	many	TRBJ2-4	TRBD2	TGTGCCAGCAAACTAGCGGGTTCAGCCAAAAACATTCAGTACTTC	CASKLAGSAKNIQYF
TRBV6-1	-	TRBJ2-1	-	TGTGCCAGCATGGGAATCGAGGATCCCTACAATGAGCAGTTCTTC	CASMGIEDPYNEQFF
TRBV10-2	few	TRBJ2-7	-	TGCGCCAGCAGGGACAAATTCTACGAGCAGTACTTC	CASRDKFYEQYF
TRBV27	-	TRBJ2-1	-	TGTGCCAGCAGTTTTACGGACTTCCCCTACAATGAGCAGTTCTTC	CASSFTDFPYNEQFF
TRBV6-5	many	TRBJ1-4	-	TGTGCCAGCAGTTCTCTGCAGAATGAAAAACTGTTTTTT	CASSSLQNEKLFF
TRBV7-8	few	TRBJ2-3	TRBD2	TGTGCCAGCAGCCGAATAGCGGGGGCTAATACGCAGTATTTT	CASSRIAGANTQYF
TRBV12-5	-	TRBJ2-1	-	TGTGCTAGTGGTTTGGTACTGGGGAATGAGCAGTTCTTC	CASGLVLGNEQFF
TRBV7-9	few	TRBJ2-3	-	TGTGCCAGCATCGACCCGACTCGTCTAGATACGCAGTATTTT	CASIDPTRLDTQYF